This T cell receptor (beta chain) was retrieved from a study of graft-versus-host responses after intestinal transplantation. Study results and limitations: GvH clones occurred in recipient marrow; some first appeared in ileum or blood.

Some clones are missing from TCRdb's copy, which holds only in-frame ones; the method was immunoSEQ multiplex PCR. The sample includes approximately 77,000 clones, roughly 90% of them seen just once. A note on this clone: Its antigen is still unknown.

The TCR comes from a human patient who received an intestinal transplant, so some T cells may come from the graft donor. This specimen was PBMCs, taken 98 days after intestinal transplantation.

CDR3 sequence (DNA): TGTGCCAGCAGCCCGACAGGGGGCGCCTCCTACGAGCAGTACTTC. Translating gives CASSPTGGASYEQYF. This rearrangement joins TRBV13 to TRBJ2-7, with 10 bases fitting TRBD1. The CDR3 length is 15 residues. The germline V gene encodes CDR1 PRHDT and CDR2 FYEKMQ (reference sequence). J was trimmed by 0 bases and V by 5 bases; bases with no gene match: 4. Full variable domain (remainder filled in from reference TRBV13 and TRBJ2-7): AAGVIQSPRHLIKEKRETATLKCYPIPRHDTVYWYQQGPGQDPQFLISFYEKMQSDKGSIPDRFSAQQFSDYHSELNMSSLELGDSALYFCASSPTGGASYEQYFGPGTRLTVT.